The T cell receptor beta chain described here comes from a study of PD-1 blockade in mismatch repair-deficient tumors. The wider study: Patients had more than ten mismatch repair-deficient cancer types, all previously treated and progressing. Study outcomes and limitations: Tumor-resident clones, often undetectable pretreatment in blood, expanded then contracted after pembrolizumab.

This CDR3 comprises 14 residues. Germline CDR1 is SGDLS and CDR2 is YYNGEE. The germline V and J ends were trimmed by 3 bases and 0 bases, with 4 bases remaining between them. The data were produced by immunoSEQ multiplex PCR, yet TCRdb's version contains in-frame clones alone and is incomplete. The table has approximately 23,000 clones, around 84% seen once. Mismatch repair deficiency was confirmed in all patients, by PCR or immunohistochemistry. Notes on this clone: Its specificity is not known.

The sample was PBMCs, taken before pembrolizumab treatment. The sequence came from an adult with mismatch repair-deficient cancer. The chain recombines TRBV9 with TRBJ1-6; D remains ambiguous. The CDR3 DNA is TGTGCCAGCAGCGGGAGCTCCTATAATTCACCCCTCCACTTT. It specifies CASSGSSYNSPLHF. The entire variable domain, with the rest obtained from reference TRBV9 and TRBJ1-6, is as follows: DSGVTQTPKHLITATGQRVTLRCSPRSGDLSVYWYQQSLDQGLQFLIQYYNGEERAKGNILERFSAQQFPDLHSELNLSSLELGDSALYFCASSGSSYNSPLHFGNGTRLTVT.